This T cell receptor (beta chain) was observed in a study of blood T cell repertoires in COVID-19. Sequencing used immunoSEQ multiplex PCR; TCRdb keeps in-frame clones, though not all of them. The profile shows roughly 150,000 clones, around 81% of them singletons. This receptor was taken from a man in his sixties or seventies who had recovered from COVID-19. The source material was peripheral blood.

The CDR3 coding sequence is TGTGCCAGCAGATCCCCGGGACTTGGTGGCTACACCTTC. Protein product: CASRSPGLGGYTF. The V and J genes are TRBV6-5 and TRBJ1-2; possibly TRBD1 for D (5 bases). V lost 6 bases and J lost 7, with 15 bases in between. The CDR3 sequence is 13 residues long. CDR1 is MNHEY and CDR2 is SVGAGI in the germline V gene.